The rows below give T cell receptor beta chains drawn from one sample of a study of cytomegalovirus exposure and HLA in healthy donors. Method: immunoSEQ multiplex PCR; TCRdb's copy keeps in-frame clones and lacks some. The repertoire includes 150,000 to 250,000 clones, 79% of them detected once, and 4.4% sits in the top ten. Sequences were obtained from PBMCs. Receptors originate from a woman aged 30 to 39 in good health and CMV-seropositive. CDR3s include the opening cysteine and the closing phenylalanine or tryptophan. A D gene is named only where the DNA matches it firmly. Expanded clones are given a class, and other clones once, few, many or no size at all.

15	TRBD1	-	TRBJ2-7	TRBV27	TGTGCCAGCAGTTTATGGACAGGACCAACTTACGAGCAGTACTTC	CASSLWTGPTYEQYF
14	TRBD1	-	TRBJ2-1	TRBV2	TGTGCCAGCAGTGGGCCAGGGGGCAAGGATGAGCAGTTCTTC	CASSGPGGKDEQFF
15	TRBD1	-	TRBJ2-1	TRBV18	TGTGCCAGCTCACCAACCGGGACAGGGAACAATGAGCAGTTCTTC	CASSPTGTGNNEQFF
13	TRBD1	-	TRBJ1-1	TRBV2	TGTGCCAGCAGGGACAGGGGTAACACTGAAGCTTTCTTT	CASRDRGNTEAFF
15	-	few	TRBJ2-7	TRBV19	TGTGCCAGTAGTATACAGGGCCTACGTAACTACGAGCAGTACTTC	CASSIQGLRNYEQYF
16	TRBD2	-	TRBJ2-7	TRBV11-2	TGTGCCAGCAGCTTACGGCCTAGCGGGGGGGCCGGCGAGCAGTACTTC	CASSLRPSGGAGEQYF
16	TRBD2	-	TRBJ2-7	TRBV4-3	TGCGCCAGCAGCCTAGCTCCCGGGACTAGGGTCGCCGAGCAGTACTTC	CASSLAPGTRVAEQYF
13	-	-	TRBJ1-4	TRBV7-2	TGTGCCAGCAGCCCTCACTCGAGAGAAAAACTGTTTTTT	CASSPHSREKLFF
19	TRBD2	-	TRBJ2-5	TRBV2	TGTGCCAGCAGTGAAGCAGAGGGATGGACTAGCCCTTGGCAAGAGACCCAGTACTTC	CASSEAEGWTSPWQETQYF
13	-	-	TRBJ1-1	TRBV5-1	TGCGCCAGCAGCTTAACAGATAACACTGAAGCTTTCTTT	CASSLTDNTEAFF
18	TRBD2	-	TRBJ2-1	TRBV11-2	TGTGCCAGCAGCTTGTATCCCTTGGGCGGGAGGAACTACAATGAGCAGTTCTTC	CASSLYPLGGRNYNEQFF
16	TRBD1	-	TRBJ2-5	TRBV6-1	TGTGCCAGCAGTGGAGGTCCGGGACAGTTCCAAGAGACCCAGTACTTC	CASSGGPGQFQETQYF
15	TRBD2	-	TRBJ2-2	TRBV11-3	TGTGCCAGCGGCTTAGCGGGGATGAACACCGGGGAGCTGTTTTTT	CASGLAGMNTGELFF
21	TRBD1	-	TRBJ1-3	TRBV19	TGTGCCAATACCCCAAGGGAGACAGGGGTTCCTCGGGTTGGCTCTGGAAACACCATATATTTT	CANTPRETGVPRVGSGNTIYF
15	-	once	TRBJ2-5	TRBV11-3	TGTGCCAGCAGCCACTCACAGGGCCTACAAGAGACCCAGTACTTC	CASSHSQGLQETQYF
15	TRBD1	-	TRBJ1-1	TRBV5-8	TGTGCCAGCAGCTACCACAGGGGGGGAGACACTGAAGCTTTCTTT	CASSYHRGGDTEAFF
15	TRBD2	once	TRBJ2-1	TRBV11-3	TGTGCCAGCAGCCCGCTAGCGGGAGTCTACAATGAGCAGTTCTTC	CASSPLAGVYNEQFF
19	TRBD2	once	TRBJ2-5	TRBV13	TGTGCCAGCAGCTTCCGGCCATATAGCGGGGGGGATCTACAAGAGACCCAGTACTTC	CASSFRPYSGGDLQETQYF
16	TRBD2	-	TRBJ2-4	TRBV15	TGTGCCACCAGCAGAATAGCGGGCCCCCCGGGGGGCATTCAGTACTTC	CATSRIAGPPGGIQYF
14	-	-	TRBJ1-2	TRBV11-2	TGTGCCAGCAGCTCGTACAGGGCTAACTATGGCTACACCTTC	CASSSYRANYGYTF
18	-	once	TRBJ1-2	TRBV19	TGTGCCAGTAGTATAGACTCCGCTCGAGGTTACAGGTCGGATGGCTACACCTTC	CASSIDSARGYRSDGYTF
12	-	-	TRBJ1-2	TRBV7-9	TGTGCCAGCAGCTCGGACAGCTATGGCTACACCTTC	CASSSDSYGYTF
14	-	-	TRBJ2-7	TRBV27	TGTGCCAGCTCCCCGGCGGGTCAGTTCTACGAGCAGTACTTC	CASSPAGQFYEQYF
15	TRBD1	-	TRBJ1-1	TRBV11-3	TGTGCCAGCAGCCCCGGGGGACAGGGAGGAACTGAAGCTTTCTTT	CASSPGGQGGTEAFF
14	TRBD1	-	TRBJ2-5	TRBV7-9	TGTGCCAGCAGCTCCCACAGGGGCCAAGAGACCCAGTACTTC	CASSSHRGQETQYF
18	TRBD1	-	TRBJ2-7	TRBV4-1	TGCGCCAGCAGCCAAGAGCCGGTGGCAGGGGGAGTGATGGACGAGCAGTACTTC	CASSQEPVAGGVMDEQYF
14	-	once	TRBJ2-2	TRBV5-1	TGCGCCAGCAGCTTGGCCACTAGAGGCGGGGAGCTGTTTTTT	CASSLATRGGELFF
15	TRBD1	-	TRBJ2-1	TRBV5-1	TGCGCCAGCAGCTCGGGACAGGGAAACTCCAATGAGCAGTTCTTC	CASSSGQGNSNEQFF
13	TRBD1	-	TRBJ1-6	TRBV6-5	TGTGCCAGCAGGACAGGGACATATTCACCCCTCCACTTT	CASRTGTYSPLHF
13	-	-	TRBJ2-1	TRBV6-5	TGTGCCAGCAGGCGACTACAGGGAGATGAGCAGTTCTTC	CASRRLQGDEQFF
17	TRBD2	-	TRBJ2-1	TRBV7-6	TGTGCCAGCAGCTTAGTACTAGCGGGAGGGCCGGACAATGAGCAGTTCTTC	CASSLVLAGGPDNEQFF
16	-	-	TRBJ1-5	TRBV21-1	TGTGCCAGCAGCAAAGGGGGCAGATATAGCAATCAGCCCCAGCATTTT	CASSKGGRYSNQPQHF
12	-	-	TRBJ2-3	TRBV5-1	TGCGCCAGCAGCCTTACAACAGATACGCAGTATTTT	CASSLTTDTQYF
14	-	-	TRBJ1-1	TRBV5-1	TGCGCCAGCAGCTTGGAAGGGGGGGGCACTGAAGCTTTCTTT	CASSLEGGGTEAFF
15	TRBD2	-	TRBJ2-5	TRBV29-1	TGCAGCGTCTCCCGCGCCAGCGGGGGGGCGGAGACCCAGTACTTC	CSVSRASGGAETQYF
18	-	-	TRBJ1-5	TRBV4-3	TGCGCCAGCAGCCAAGCCTACGGGAGGGGAGTTTTAGGTCAGCCCCAGCATTTT	CASSQAYGRGVLGQPQHF
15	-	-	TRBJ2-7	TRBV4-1	TGCGCCAGCAGCCAAGTGGACTCCGAAACATACGAGCAGTACTTC	CASSQVDSETYEQYF
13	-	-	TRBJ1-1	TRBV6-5	TGTGCCACCTTCGCGGGGGGAGGAACTGAAGCTTTCTTT	CATFAGGGTEAFF
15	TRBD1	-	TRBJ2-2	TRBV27	TGTGCCAGCCGAAGAACGGACAGGGGTAACGGGGAGCTGTTTTTT	CASRRTDRGNGELFF
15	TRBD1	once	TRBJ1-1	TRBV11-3	TGTGCCAGCAGCCCTGGGACAGGGTGGGACACTGAAGCTTTCTTT	CASSPGTGWDTEAFF
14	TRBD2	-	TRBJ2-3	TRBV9	TGTGCCAGCAGCGGGACTAGCGGAACAGATACGCAGTATTTT	CASSGTSGTDTQYF
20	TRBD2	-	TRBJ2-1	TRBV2	TGTGCCAGCAGTGACGCGGCGGGACTAGCGGGGGGGCCATCCTACAATGAGCAGTTCTTC	CASSDAAGLAGGPSYNEQFF
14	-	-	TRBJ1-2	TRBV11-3	TGTGCCAGCAGCATCTCGACATCGGTCCATGGCTACACCTTC	CASSISTSVHGYTF
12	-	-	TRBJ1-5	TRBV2	TGTGCCAGCAGTGAGCAGATTCAGCCCCAGCATTTT	CASSEQIQPQHF
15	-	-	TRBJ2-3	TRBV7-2	TGTGCCAGCAGCTTAGAGCGGCTAGTTACAAATACGCAGTATTTT	CASSLERLVTNTQYF
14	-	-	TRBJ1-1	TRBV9	TGTGCCAGCAGCGTAGGATCCGACAGGCCTGAAGCTTTCTTT	CASSVGSDRPEAFF
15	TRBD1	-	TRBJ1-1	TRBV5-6	TGTGCCAGCTACACTCCCCCAGGGGGGAACACTGAAGCTTTCTTT	CASYTPPGGNTEAFF
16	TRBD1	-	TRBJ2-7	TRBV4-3	TGCGCCAGCAGCCAAGGGGAGGGACAGGGGATCTACGAGCAGTACTTC	CASSQGEGQGIYEQYF
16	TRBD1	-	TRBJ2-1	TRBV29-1	TGCAGCGTGGCGATGCGGACAGGGGGCTTCTACAATGAGCAGTTCTTC	CSVAMRTGGFYNEQFF
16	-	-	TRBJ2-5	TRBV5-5	TGTGCCAGCAGCTTCAGGAGCGGTTCCCTCAGAGAGACCCAGTACTTC	CASSFRSGSLRETQYF
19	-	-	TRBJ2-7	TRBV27	TGTGCCAGCAGTTTACACGTGGGGGGGCGATCTGCCTCCTCCTACGAGCAGTACTTC	CASSLHVGGRSASSYEQYF
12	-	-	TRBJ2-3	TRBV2	TGTGCCAGCAGGGGGACATCAGATACGCAGTATTTT	CASRGTSDTQYF
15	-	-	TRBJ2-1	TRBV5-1	TGCGCCAGCAGCCTGTTGGGGAGCTCCTACAATGAGCAGTTCTTC	CASSLLGSSYNEQFF
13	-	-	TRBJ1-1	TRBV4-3	TGCGCCAGCAGCCAACGACAGAGCACTGAAGCTTTCTTT	CASSQRQSTEAFF
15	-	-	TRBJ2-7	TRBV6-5	TGTGCCAGCAGTTATAATTGGAGGGCGGGCAACGAGCAGTACTTC	CASSYNWRAGNEQYF
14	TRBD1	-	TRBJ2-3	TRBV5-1	TGCGCCAGCAGCTGGGGACAGGGCACAGATACGCAGTATTTT	CASSWGQGTDTQYF
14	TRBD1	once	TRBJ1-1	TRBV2	TGTGCCAGCAGGGACAGGGGGCGCGTCACTGAAGCTTTCTTT	CASRDRGRVTEAFF
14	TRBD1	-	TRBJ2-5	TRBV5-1	TGCGCCAGCAGCCAATACAGGGGGTCGGAGACCCAGTACTTC	CASSQYRGSETQYF
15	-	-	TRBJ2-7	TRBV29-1	TGCAGCGTTGAAGGCCAGGACACCAGCTCCTACGAGCAGTACTTC	CSVEGQDTSSYEQYF
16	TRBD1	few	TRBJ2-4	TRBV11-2	TGCGCCAGCAGCCAAGACACCGGGACAGGGGGAAACATTCAGTACTTC	CASSQDTGTGGNIQYF